This TCR beta chain was captured by sequencing in a study of shared clonotypes between healthy human individuals. Profiling relied on immunoSEQ multiplex PCR, and the TCRdb table lists in-frame clones only, not all of them. The sample has more than 2,000,000 clones, approximately 95% seen once. This CDR3 region has 14 residues. Unmatched junction bases numbered 6, after V lost 6 bases and J lost 1 base. Germline loops: CDR1 MNHNY, CDR2 SVGAGI (reference sequence). The sequence was collected from a man younger than 35 in good health. Some clones in this sample may be carry-over from other donors' samples. The source material was naive CD4+ T cells from PBMCs. The subset is: CD45RA+ positively selected. The V call is TRBV6-6, the J call TRBJ2-7; 7 bases are a match to TRBD2. The CDR3 is CASRPGLESYEQYF. CDR3 in DNA: TGTGCCAGCAGACCCGGACTAGAGTCCTACGAGCAGTACTTC.